This T cell receptor beta chain was recorded in a study of blood T cells in healthy people across ages. CDR3 length: 11 residues. Germline values: CDR1 LNHNV, CDR2 YYDKDF (reference sequence). Trimming took off 1 base at V and 10 bases at J, with 5 bases between the two ends. The authors ran a second PCR of about 7 to 11 cycles using a sample-barcoded 5' primer and a J-beta primer mix. In TCRdb, the 5' RACE reads were re-called with MiXCR into one record per CDR3 protein. The sample includes around 990,000 distinct CDR3 sequences, more than 30% of them seen just once. The chain employs TRBV15 and TRBJ2-1; D not resolved. This clonotype originated in a man younger than 35 in good health. Source material: blood. The CDR3 loop reads CATSRVREQFF. CDR3 in DNA: TGTGCCACCAGCAGAGTGCGGGAGCAGTTCTTC.